This T cell receptor (beta chain) derives from a study of cytomegalovirus exposure and HLA in healthy donors. CDR3 length: 16 residues. In germline, CDR1 is LNHDA, CDR2 SQIVND (reference sequence). Trimming removed 4 bases at V and 7 bases at J, with 20 bases between. Worth noting for this clone: What it binds is not known.

General observations from the study: Earlier results showed most TCR beta V segments being productive about 87% or about 30% of the time. The authors assumed roughly uniform sequencing depth across donors for presence/absence analyses.

The study ran its PCR with 60 Vbeta and 13 Jbeta primers. Clones were read by immunoSEQ multiplex PCR, and TCRdb kept only the in-frame ones, dropping some. The data show around 130,000 clones, roughly 88% seen once. The rearrangement links TRBV19 to TRBJ1-5; maybe TRBD1 (6 bases). The specimen sequenced was PBMCs. This receptor was obtained from a man aged 45-60 years in good health and CMV-seronegative. CDR3 DNA: TGTGCCAGTAGTAGTGGGGGAGGGGGGTCGGAGCAGCCCCAGCATTTT. This codes for CASSSGGGGSEQPQHF. Drawing the rest from reference TRBV19 and TRBJ1-5, the complete variable domain is DGGITQSPKYLFRKEGQNVTLSCEQNLNHDAMYWYRQDPGQGLRLIYYSQIVNDFQKGDIAEGYSVSREKKESFPLTVTSAQKNPTAFYLCASSSGGGGSEQPQHFGDGTRLSIL.